In this sample, the clone carrying this TCR beta chain turned up many times. What it binds is not known. TCRdb reanalysed the reads using MiXCR and keeps one entry per CDR3 protein. In the table there are about 920,000 distinct CDR3 sequences, approximately 31% of which are singletons. Germline V gene data show CDR1 as MNHNS and CDR2 as SASEGT. Trimming stripped 6 bases from V and 7 bases from J, with 18 bases between. The CDR3 consists of 14 residues. This specimen belongs to a study of T cell repertoires in cytomegalovirus infection. This clonotype was sampled from a human donor in good health (CMV status not recorded). Some clones in this sample may be carry-over from other donors' samples. The gene calls are TRBV6-1 and TRBJ1-2, with D perhaps TRBD1 (6 bases). This specimen was cultured CD8+ T cells from PBMCs, taken from culture after CMV antigen stimulation. CDR3 protein: CASRLGGASFGYTF. In nucleotides, the CDR3 is TGTGCCAGCAGACTCGGGGGGGCTTCGTTTGGCTACACCTTC.